This note documents a single TCR beta chain sequence. Patients in Seattle were enrolled during active infection, then followed longitudinally. The repertoire was sequenced with immunoSEQ multiplex PCR; TCRdb's copy has only in-frame clones and lacks some. The repertoire consists of roughly 230,000 clones, with 90% occurring once and the leading ten covering around 2.3%. Deletions cut 7 bases from V and 1 base from J, with 10 bases between. This CDR3 is 13 amino acids long. Germline V gives CDR1 LGHNA, CDR2 YSLEER. The record originates from a study of blood T cell repertoires in COVID-19. Across the whole study: The study drew acute and convalescent COVID-19 samples from the United States, Italy and Spain. Nucleic acid was either cDNA or gDNA, and it came from T cells, B-cell-depleted T cells, or PBMCs.

The J gene is TRBJ1-1, the V gene TRBV4-3, with D maybe TRBD1 (6 bases). Sequencing was performed on peripheral blood. This clonotype was obtained from a woman aged 55-69 years with COVID-19, enrolled during active disease. The CDR3 loop is CASKGTRNTEAFF. In DNA form, the CDR3 reads TGCGCCAGCAAAGGGACAAGGAACACTGAAGCTTTCTTT.